The sequence of this TCR beta chain was determined in a study of human T cells and chemical hapten exposure. Study conclusions and caveats: Expanded TCRs showed more large CDR3 clusters than pre-sensitization or healthy control sets.

Time point given: patch test 2, 6 weeks after DPC sensitization. The sample's treatment: therapeutic diphenylcyclopropenone sensitization with weekly scalp DPC. This clonotype was counted between two and nine times. The target antigen is unknown. After removal of 5 bases from V and 5 bases from J, the junction contained 9 bases not matched to a gene. The germline gives CDR1 SGHVS, CDR2 FQNEAQ. This CDR3 is 15 amino acids long. Each CDR3 protein gets one entry after TCRdb re-called the RACE reads with MiXCR. The sample consists of approximately 120,000 distinct CDR3 sequences, less than 10% of them appearing once.

The source material was whole blood, sampled in connection with sensitization to the hapten diphenylcyclopropenone (DPC). This receptor was identified in a woman in her forties with alopecia areata. Some clones in this sample may be carry-over from other donors' samples. The gene calls are TRBV7-8 and TRBJ2-3, with 8 bases that match TRBD1. The DNA of the CDR3 is TGTGCCAGCAGCAGGCGCCAGGGGGCGGGAGATACGCAGTATTTT. It encodes CASSRRQGAGDTQYF. The entire variable domain, with the rest obtained from reference TRBV7-8 and TRBJ2-3, is as follows: GAGVSQSPRYKVAKRGQDVALRCDPISGHVSLFWYQQALGQGPEFLTYFQNEAQLDKSGLPSDRFFAERPEGSVSTLKIQRTQQEDSAVYLCASSRRQGAGDTQYFGPGTRLTVL.